The next 31 T cell receptor beta chains were all read from a single sample in a study of blood T cell repertoires in COVID-19. Clones were sequenced by immunoSEQ multiplex PCR, and TCRdb holds only the in-frame ones, with some missing. The top ten hold 10% to 15% of the sample, which has roughly 150,000 clones, approximately 82% seen once. Input material: peripheral blood. Receptors originate from a man in his 70s who had recovered from COVID-19.

The genes are TRBV19 and TRBJ2-7; D may be TRBD1 (6 bases). The germline gives CDR1 LNHDA, CDR2 SQIVND (reference sequence). V was trimmed by 4 bases and J by 2 bases, leaving 15 bases between them. The CDR3 consists of 15 residues. CDR3 coding DNA: TGTGCCAGTAGTACAAGACAGGTCACGACCTACGAGCAGTACTTC. Its protein is CASSTRQVTTYEQYF.

This clone showed up just a few times. V gene TRBV28 combines with J gene TRBJ1-5; D may be TRBD1 (5 bases). The CDR3 covers 14 residues. The germline gives CDR1 MDHEN, CDR2 SYDVKM. Trimming took off 6 bases at V and 0 bases at J, with 9 bases between the two ends. The CDR3 nucleotides read TGTGCCAGCAGGGCGACAGTTAGCAATCAGCCCCAGCATTTT. Translation: CASRATVSNQPQHF.

J is TRBJ1-1 and V is TRBV5-1; TRBD1 might be the D (5 bases). Germline CDR1 and CDR2: SGHRS and YFSETQ. V lost 2 bases and J lost 4, with 15 bases in between. The CDR3 is made up of 15 amino acids. The CDR3 spells CASSFNQGGSTEAFF. The CDR3 DNA reads TGCGCCAGCAGCTTCAACCAGGGAGGATCCACTGAAGCTTTCTTT.

CDR3 DNA: TGTGCCAGCAGCGTAGAGGGGGTTCCTAGCGGGAAAAGGGTAGGTGAGCAGTTCTTC. Translating gives CASSVEGVPSGKRVGEQFF. The chain recombines TRBV9 with TRBJ2-1, with 9 bases aligning to TRBD2. J gave up 9 bases and V 0 bases, and 19 bases lay outside the gene matches. CDR1 is SGDLS and CDR2 is YYNGEE in the germline V gene. There are 19 residues in the CDR3.

This chain uses TRBV7-8 with TRBJ1-6; D is undetermined. V was shortened by 4 bases and J by 0 bases, with 16 bases between the two germline ends. The CDR3 consists of 18 residues. CDR1 is SGHVS and CDR2 is FQNEAQ in the germline V gene. CDR3 coding DNA: TGTGCCAGCAGCTACCGGAGGGAGGCGAGCTCCTATAATTCACCCCTCCACTTT. Residues: CASSYRREASSYNSPLHF.

V usage is TRBV6-5 and J usage is TRBJ1-1, with D tentatively TRBD1 (5 bases). CDR3 length equals 13 residues. Germline CDR1 MNHEY, CDR2 SVGAGI. The V and J ends lost 5 bases and 5 bases respectively, with 12 bases between them. This CDR3 is CASSTQRQTEAFF. The CDR3 DNA reads TGTGCCAGCAGTACTCAAAGACAGACTGAAGCTTTCTTT.

This rearrangement joins TRBV6-5 to TRBJ1-1; TRBD1 matches at 8 bases. This CDR3 contains 12 residues. J gave up 12 bases and V 2 bases, and 5 bases lay outside the gene matches. Germline V gene data show CDR1 as MNHEY and CDR2 as SVGAGI. The CDR3 here is CASSYRQGRTFF. The CDR3, as DNA: TGTGCCAGCAGTTACCGACAGGGGAGAACTTTCTTT.

The chain combines TRBV27 with TRBJ2-3; possibly TRBD2 for D (5 bases). V shed 4 bases and J shed 10 bases, with 21 bases lying between them. Germline V gene lookup returns CDR1 MNHEY and CDR2 SMNVEV (reference sequence). CDR3 length equals 15 residues. The CDR3 is CASSSPAASTFAQYF. The CDR3 DNA sequence: TGTGCCAGCAGTTCCCCGGCCGCTAGCACTTTCGCGCAGTATTTT.

This clone was observed once. The genes are TRBV9 and TRBJ2-5, with D perhaps TRBD2 (6 bases). The CDR3 length is 14 residues. Germline-derived CDR1 and CDR2 are SGDLS and YYNGEE. Trimming took 4 bases from V and 5 from J, leaving 15 bases between them. CDR3 coding DNA: TGTGCCAGCAGCCCGCGGGGCTACGGGGAGACCCAGTACTTC. This gives the protein CASSPRGYGETQYF.

A few counts support this clone. The chain employs TRBV5-1 and TRBJ1-6; D remains unclear. This CDR3 is 16 amino acids long. V was shortened by 2 bases and J by 1 base, with 10 bases between the two germline ends. The germline CDR1 and CDR2 sequences are SGHRS and YFSETQ. The CDR3 DNA sequence: TGCGCCAGCAGCTTCGGGGAAAGATCCTATAATTCACCCCTCCACTTT. It translates to CASSFGERSYNSPLHF.

This clone was observed a handful of times. This chain links TRBV6-1 with TRBJ2-3; the match to TRBD1 covers 7 bases. This CDR3 region has 16 residues. The germline V gene has CDR1 MNHNS and CDR2 SASEGT. After removal of 4 bases from V and 0 bases from J, the junction contained 7 bases not matched to a gene. CDR3 bases: TGTGCCAGCAGTGGGGACAGATTCTCTAGCACAGATACGCAGTATTTT. It codes for CASSGDRFSSTDTQYF.

This clone was seen only once. The V and J genes are TRBV29-1 and TRBJ1-2; 11 bases align to TRBD1. Germline V gene lookup returns CDR1 SQVTM and CDR2 ANQGSEA. This CDR3 contains 14 residues. With 3 bases clipped from V and 7 bases from J, the junction kept 7 bases outside the gene matches. The CDR3, as DNA: TGCAGCGTTGATCGGGACAGGGGGGAAGCTGGCTACACCTTC. Amino acid sequence: CSVDRDRGEAGYTF.

The table lists this clone with many counts. This rearrangement joins TRBV7-9 to TRBJ2-2; D possibly corresponds to TRBD2 (5 bases). Germline CDR1 is SEHNR and CDR2 is FQNEAQ (reference sequence). Trimming cost V 5 bases and J 2 bases, with 21 bases left between them. This CDR3 comprises 18 residues. The CDR3 DNA reads TGTGCCAGCAGCCCCGTAGCCTGGTGGGAGAGAAACACCGGGGAGCTGTTTTTT. Amino acid sequence: CASSPVAWWERNTGELFF.

The table lists this clone with a count of one. V usage is TRBV2 and J usage is TRBJ1-4; no firm D call. The CDR3 has 16 residues. Germline loops: CDR1 SNHLY, CDR2 FYNNEI. The V gene lost 8 bases and the J gene lost 4 bases, with 20 bases spanning the gap. CDR3 coding DNA: TGTGCCAGCTCCTACCCCCGCGGGCGTCTTAATGAAAAACTGTTTTTT. Its protein is CASSYPRGRLNEKLFF.

The chain carries TRBV5-1 and TRBJ2-1; 7 bases line up with TRBD2. Per the germline V gene, CDR1 is SGHRS and CDR2 is YFSETQ. V was clipped by 0 bases and J by 6 bases; unmatched bases: 15. The CDR3 consists of 18 residues. CDR3 in DNA: TGCGCCAGCAGCTTGGCCGGGAGCGGGGCCAGTGGGCCCAATGAGCAGTTCTTC. Protein sequence: CASSLAGSGASGPNEQFF.

J is TRBJ2-7 and V is TRBV19, with D uncertain. The CDR3 runs to 14 residues. CDR1 and CDR2 from the germline V gene are LNHDA and SQIVND (reference sequence). The V and J ends lost 3 bases and 2 bases respectively, with 11 bases between them. CDR3 sequence: CASSIPGYPYEQYF. The CDR3 DNA reads TGTGCCAGTAGTATCCCGGGTTATCCCTACGAGCAGTACTTC.

On this clone: At one boundary the junction diverges from the germline segment, which might be a read error. This chain connects TRBV5-1 to TRBJ2-4; 9 bases map to TRBD1. From germline, CDR1 is SGHRS and CDR2 YFSETQ. CDR3 size: 13 residues. In nucleotides, the CDR3 is TGCGCCAGCAGCCCCCGAGGTCAGGGACAGGGTGACTTC. Amino acids: CASSPRGQGQGDF.

The chain employs TRBV30 and TRBJ2-7, with no clear D. Trimming removed 2 bases from V and 0 bases from J, with 8 bases in between. The CDR3 length is 13 residues. The germline V gene has CDR1 GTSNPN and CDR2 SVGIG (reference sequence). The CDR3 here is CAWSNGGSYEQYF. Here the CDR3 DNA reads TGTGCCTGGAGTAACGGTGGCTCCTACGAGCAGTACTTC.

The J gene is TRBJ1-6, the V gene TRBV9; 7 nucleotides align to TRBD1. Germline loops: CDR1 SGDLS, CDR2 YYNGEE. The CDR3 spans 16 residues. J lost 7 bases, V lost 3 bases, and 10 bases had no gene match. CDR3 sequence (DNA): TGTGCCAGCAGCGGGCAGACAGGGAATGTGAATTCACCCCTCCACTTT. Its translation is CASSGQTGNVNSPLHF.

This clone was observed once. The rearrangement uses TRBV10-2 and TRBJ2-1, with 9 positions matching TRBD2. After removal of 6 bases from V and 8 bases from J, the junction contained 8 bases not matched to a gene. The CDR3 is 14 residues long. CDR1 is WSHSY, CDR2 SAAADI, per germline. The DNA for the CDR3 is TGCGCCAGCAGAGCGGGAGGATACATAGATGAGCAGTTCTTC. This sequence encodes CASRAGGYIDEQFF.

This clone has a handful of counts. The chain combines TRBV5-1 with TRBJ2-5; the match to TRBD1 covers 7 bases. CDR3 size: 14 residues. Germline assignment: CDR1 SGHRS and CDR2 YFSETQ. V was clipped by 0 bases and J by 1 base; unmatched bases: 0. The CDR3 here is CASSLGDSQETQYF. The CDR3 DNA follows: TGCGCCAGCAGCTTGGGGGACAGCCAAGAGACCCAGTACTTC.

V and J are TRBV27 and TRBJ2-2; D might be TRBD1 (6 bases). V gave up 6 bases and J gave up 0 bases, with 14 bases separating them. Germline V lookup: CDR1 MNHEY, CDR2 SMNVEV (reference sequence). The CDR3 is 16 amino acids. CDR3 bases: TGTGCCAGCAGCCCCAGGGGCGGCCCGAACACCGGGGAGCTGTTTTTT. Translated: CASSPRGGPNTGELFF.

The V gene is TRBV5-1, the J gene TRBJ1-4; the D is unclear. Germline lookup yields CDR1 SGHRS and CDR2 YFSETQ. V dropped 4 bases and J dropped 0 bases, with 10 bases sitting between them. CDR3 size: 15 residues. For the CDR3, the DNA is TGCGCCAGCAGCCCATCCAGTCCAACTAATGAAAAACTGTTTTTT. Its protein product is CASSPSSPTNEKLFF.

The chain has TRBV10-3 and TRBJ2-7; 13 nucleotides agree with TRBD2. J gave up 2 bases and V 3 bases, and 4 bases lay outside the gene matches. The CDR3 runs to 16 residues. CDR1 and CDR2 (germline): ENHRY, SYGVKD. CDR3 residues: CAISDGLAGEAYEQYF. The CDR3, as DNA: TGTGCCATCAGTGATGGACTAGCGGGAGAAGCCTACGAGCAGTACTTC.

The CDR3 region is CASSLDLTGMNTEAFF. The DNA for the CDR3 is TGTGCCAGCAGCTTGGACCTTACAGGGATGAACACTGAAGCTTTCTTT. The chain is built from TRBV5-5 and TRBJ1-1; D might be TRBD1 (6 bases). Looked up from germline, CDR1 is SGHKS and CDR2 is YYEKEE (reference sequence). The CDR3 is 16 amino acids. The ends were cut back, 0 bases at V and 0 bases at J, with 12 bases in the middle.

This clone showed up just a few times. The chain couples TRBV6-5 to TRBJ1-3; D uncertain. Germline V gene sequence: CDR1 MNHEY, CDR2 SVGAGI. The CDR3 is 15 amino acids. V was pared by 6 bases and J by 0 bases, with 12 bases between. The CDR3 protein is CASSPVARSGNTIYF. As DNA, the CDR3 is TGTGCCAGCAGCCCCGTAGCCCGCTCTGGAAACACCATATATTTT.

The chain combines TRBV12-3 or TRBV12-4 with TRBJ1-1; TRBD1 aligns across 8 bases. The J segment lost 10 bases and the V segment lost 5 bases, leaving 6 bases of the junction unmatched. The CDR3 sequence is 12 residues long. The CDR3 DNA sequence: TGTGCCAGCAGTGTCACAGGGGGGGCAGCTTTCTTT. Its translation is CASSVTGGAAFF.

The genes are TRBV9 and TRBJ2-3; D gene ambiguous. The CDR3 length is 14 residues. The germline V and J ends were trimmed by 0 bases and 1 base, with 6 bases remaining between them. Germline CDR1 and CDR2: SGDLS and YYNGEE. The CDR3 region has the DNA TGTGCCAGCAGCGTAGCCCCGGGCACAGATACGCAGTATTTT. Translated: CASSVAPGTDTQYF. The variable domain in full, completed from reference TRBV9 and TRBJ2-3, reads DSGVTQTPKHLITATGQRVTLRCSPRSGDLSVYWYQQSLDQGLQFLIQYYNGEERAKGNILERFSAQQFPDLHSELNLSSLELGDSALYFCASSVAPGTDTQYFGPGTRLTVL.

Only one count was recorded for this clone. The chain links TRBV11-2 to TRBJ2-7; D may be TRBD1 (5 bases). There are 15 residues in the CDR3. Germline assignment: CDR1 SGHAT and CDR2 FQNNGV. V was pared by 2 bases and J by 4 bases, with 15 bases between. The CDR3 protein is CASSLSSGFLYEQYF. CDR3 nucleotides: TGTGCCAGCAGCTTATCGTCAGGGTTTCTGTACGAGCAGTACTTC.

V is TRBV7-2 and J is TRBJ2-1, with TRBD1 matching over 9 bases. Germline V gene data show CDR1 as SGHTA and CDR2 as FQGNSA. Losses at the gene ends were 4 bases for V and 7 bases for J; bases not matched to a gene: 8. The CDR3 covers 15 residues. CDR3 amino acids: CASSSGQGTWNEQFF. In DNA form, the CDR3 reads TGTGCCAGCAGCTCCGGACAGGGGACGTGGAATGAGCAGTTCTTC.

The J gene is TRBJ1-5, the V gene TRBV6-1; TRBD1 matches at 8 bases. Unmatched junction bases numbered 1, after V lost 2 bases and J lost 7 bases. The CDR3 sequence is 13 residues long. CDR1 and CDR2 from the germline V gene are MNHNS and SASEGT. CDR3 in amino acids: CASSERDRQPQHF. The CDR3 bases are TGTGCCAGCAGTGAACGGGACAGGCAGCCCCAGCATTTT.